This TCR beta chain was sequenced in a study of blood T cell repertoires in COVID-19. Study-level background: COVID-19 samples collected from the United States, Italy and Spain covered acute and convalescent phases. In each case, the material was cDNA or gDNA derived from T cells, B-cell-depleted T cells, or PBMCs.

Original data processing: Estimates of nucleated cell counts were drawn from the amplification of reference gene primers. This table comes from immunoSEQ multiplex PCR, and its TCRdb copy is limited to in-frame clones, with some not included. V and J calls and clone size are copied from that table; D and trimming were computed from the DNA. In the table there are over 200,000 clones, around four fifths of which are singletons. This clone was seen a handful of times. Germline CDR1 is LGHDT and CDR2 is YNNKEL (reference sequence). The CDR3 has 15 amino acids. V was clipped by 4 bases and J by 5 bases; unmatched bases: 8.

This TCR derives from a man aged 35 to 55 with active or convalescent COVID-19. Sequencing was carried out using peripheral blood. J is TRBJ1-2 and V is TRBV3-1 (or the pseudogene TRBV3-2), with TRBD1 identical over 9 bases. The CDR3 nucleotides read TGTGCCAGCAGCCCTAACCCCGGGACAGGGTATGGCTACACCTTC. It specifies CASSPNPGTGYGYTF.